This T cell receptor (beta chain) was found in a study of blood T cells in healthy people across ages (dated by TCRdb to between 2014 and 2016). Concerning the study at large: Template switching captured roughly one uniquely barcoded TCR beta cDNA molecule per two T cells in model experiments. Two additional independent replicas of 1 million unique cDNA reads from the same blood draw were analyzed for two donors (one aged 18 to 30 and one aged 80 or older). The donors were split into four age groups: young (average around 15 years), middle-aged (about 40), aged (roughly 65) and long-lived (more than 80). Donors of different ages were randomly distributed across sequencing lanes to avoid experimental bias. Using deep sequencing normalized with unique cDNA molecular identifiers, the study measured how TCR beta repertoire diversity changes with age. The full study reports these points: There was a strong correlation between observed TCR beta diversity and the percentage of naive T cells measured by flow cytometry. Because profiling used bulk unsorted PBMCs, naive and antigen-experienced compartments could not be compared conclusively. As age increased, observed TCR beta diversity per million T cells dropped in a roughly linear way, and a significant reduction was already evident by age 40. Because the CMV infection status of the donors was unknown, age-related changes in expanded clonotypes may potentially have been confounded. Total diversity estimates from one million sequenced T cells were considered lower bounds and underestimates. Compared with the aged group, the long-lived group had more naive CD4+ T cells, fewer expanded clones and increased TCR diversity, suggesting age selection.

Systemically healthy Caucasian individuals from Russia, over 30 in total and aged about 6 to 95 years, were included as donors. Each donor gave ten milliliters of peripheral blood, collected into EDTA-treated Vacutainer tubes. Ficoll-Paque density-gradient centrifugation was used to isolate PBMCs, with at least 6.5 million per sample. Total RNA, at least 5.5 micrograms per sample, was extracted from PBMCs with Trizol reagent. Naive CD45RAhigh/CD27high T cell percentages were measured by flow cytometry on a PBMC aliquot from every donor. Library construction relied on 5' RACE. The instrument was an Illumina HiSeq 2500. A second 7 to 11 cycle PCR used a sample-barcoded 5' primer and a J-beta primer mix. A template-switch 5' adaptor carrying 12 random nucleotides introduced a unique molecular identifier onto each TCR beta cDNA molecule. Each sample yielded at least 2.5 million CDR3-containing paired-end reads. First-strand cDNA was synthesized from all RNA with the Mint cDNA synthesis kit, primed by a TRBC-specific oligonucleotide. Following uracil-DNA glycosylase treatment, a first 18-cycle PCR with universal primers M1SS and BC2_uni_R was performed on all cDNA. The original methods were these. For normalization, 1 million high-quality reads, each with a distinct molecular identifier, were randomly selected from each sample. Instead of being binned into consensus sequences, reads with shared molecular identifiers were discarded. CDR3 identification, clonotype clustering and error correction used MiTCR with a Q25 quality threshold and the strictest error-elimination algorithm. Lower-bound total TCR beta diversity was estimated with a nonparametric unseen species model using Euler transformation. TCRdb trimmed public reads at Q25 via fastp, called clones via MiXCR and kept in-frame beta chains. A single entry per CDR3 protein holds the most common genes and DNA from its merged rows. These V and J calls rely on TCRdb rather than the paper's analysis. The sample includes some 880,000 distinct CDR3 sequences, with about 36% observed a single time. The top ten clones comprise 10% to 15% of the sample.

Note on this clonotype: The antigen it binds to is not known. No base quality information exists; no much larger clone differs at one position.

There are 17 amino acids in the CDR3, from cysteine to phenylalanine inclusive. The entry retains the CDR3 DNA only, 51 bases that are in frame from base 1. The germline V gene encodes CDR1 LGHNA and CDR2 YSLEER. Compared with germline, V lacks 3 bases and J lacks 6 bases; bases without a gene match: 10. This chain is built from TRBV4-3 and TRBJ2-3, with 12 junctional bases fitting TRBD1. The sample consisted of blood. This TCR came from a man between 18 and 29 years old in good health. The CDR3 protein sequence reads: CASSQETGTGGEDTQYF. Here is the DNA: TGCGCCAGCAGCCAGGAGACCGGGACAGGGGGCGAGGATACGCAGTATTTT.